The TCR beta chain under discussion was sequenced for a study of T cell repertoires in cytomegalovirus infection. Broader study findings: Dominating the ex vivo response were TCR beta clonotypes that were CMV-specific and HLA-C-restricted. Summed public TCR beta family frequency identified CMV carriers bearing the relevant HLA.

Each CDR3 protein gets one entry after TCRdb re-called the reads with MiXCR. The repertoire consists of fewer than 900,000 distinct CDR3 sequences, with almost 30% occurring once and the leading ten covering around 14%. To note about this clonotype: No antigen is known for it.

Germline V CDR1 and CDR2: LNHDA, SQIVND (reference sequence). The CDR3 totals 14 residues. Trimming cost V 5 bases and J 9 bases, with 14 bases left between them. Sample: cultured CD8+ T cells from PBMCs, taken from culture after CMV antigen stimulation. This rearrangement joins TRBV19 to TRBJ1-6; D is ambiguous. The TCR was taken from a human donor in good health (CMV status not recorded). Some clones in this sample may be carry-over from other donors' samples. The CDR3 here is CASSPAGWGSPLHF. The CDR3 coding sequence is TGTGCCAGTAGTCCCGCCGGGTGGGGTTCACCCCTCCACTTT. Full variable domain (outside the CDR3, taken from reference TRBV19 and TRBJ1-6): DGGITQSPKYLFRKEGQNVTLSCEQNLNHDAMYWYRQDPGQGLRLIYYSQIVNDFQKGDIAEGYSVSREKKESFPLTVTSAQKNPTAFYLCASSPAGWGSPLHFGNGTRLTVT.